This T cell receptor beta chain was found in a study of T-cell reconstitution after alpha-beta-depleted transplantation in children. The TCRbeta library was prepared with unique molecular identifiers. TCRdb redid the calling of the PCR reads with MiXCR, one entry per CDR3 protein. The profile shows around 680,000 distinct CDR3 sequences, roughly 17% of them singletons. This clonotype has a count of ten or more. Trimming removed 9 bases at V and 4 bases at J, with 18 bases between. The V gene's germline CDR1 is MNHNS and CDR2 SASEGT. The CDR3 has 15 amino acids. This sequence was found in a human donor who donated a stem cell graft to a child with acute myeloid leukemia. V usage is TRBV6-1 and J usage is TRBJ2-2; D unclear. The sequencing used PBMCs from the stem cell graft donor, collected from the stem cell graft. For the CDR3, the DNA is TGTGCCAGTCAAATTCGAGCATTAAGCACCGGGGAGCTGTTTTTT. Amino acid sequence: CASQIRALSTGELFF.